Reported below is one TCR beta chain. The antigen is not known. The data stem from a study of shared clonotypes between healthy human individuals. Study conclusions and caveats: Sorted-subset sequencing, rarefaction showed, was incomplete despite large depth.

Profiling relied on immunoSEQ multiplex PCR, and the TCRdb table lists in-frame clones only, not all of them. The table records about 2,100,000 clones, 93% of them present only once. Naivety among CD8 cells was defined by CD45RO negativity and positive CCR7 selection, thereby excluding terminally differentiated effector memory CD45RA+ cells. The study enrolled healthy HIV-negative adults without recent acute infections or vaccinations as donors. The CDR3 sequence is 17 residues long. CDR1 MNHNS and CDR2 SASEGT come from the germline V gene. The V and J ends lost 1 base and 2 bases respectively, with 17 bases between them.

The specimen sequenced was naive CD8+ T cells from PBMCs. The genes are TRBV6-1 and TRBJ2-5; no clear D gene. This TCR came from a young man in good health. Some clones in this sample may be carry-over from other donors' samples. CDR3 loop: CASSEEEIAYLQETQYF. Here the CDR3 DNA reads TGTGCCAGCAGTGAAGAGGAGATTGCCTACCTTCAAGAGACCCAGTACTTC.